This T cell receptor beta chain was retrieved from a study of shared clonotypes between healthy human individuals. Repertoires were generated with immunoSEQ multiplex PCR, while TCRdb's copy carries only in-frame clones and drops some. Of about 800,000 clones listed, 96% are singletons. Terminally differentiated effector memory CD45RA+ cells were excluded by CCR7 positive selection of CD45RO-negative cells. CDR1 is MDHEN and CDR2 is SYDVKM in the germline V gene. The CDR3 is made up of 13 amino acids. Trimming cost V 7 bases and J 4 bases; bases outside gene matches: 5. This TCR derives from a man aged 25 to 40 in good health. Source material: naive CD8+ T cells sorted from blood. V gene TRBV28 combines with J gene TRBJ2-5; 8 nucleotides line up with TRBD1. The CDR3 DNA follows: TGTGCCAGCACCTCTACAGGGGGAGAGACCCAGTACTTC. Translated, it gives CASTSTGGETQYF.